Sequencing of this T cell receptor beta chain was carried out in a study of cytomegalovirus exposure and HLA in healthy donors. Details on this clone: Antigen unknown. Compared with germline, one end of the junction differs, possibly owing to a read error. The same CDR3 arises from other DNA sequences in this sample as well.

Study-level points and caveats: Later analysis identified a missense DCLRE1C variant that was linked to TCR beta V- and J-gene trimming.

In the PCR, 60 Vbeta and 13 Jbeta primers were used. The protocol was immunoSEQ multiplex PCR, while the TCRdb copy is restricted to in-frame clones and leaves out a portion. Its table records approximately 96,000 clones. Each donor was healthy, and each was a bone marrow donor. Specimen: PBMCs. The receptor was derived from a girl between 5 and 17 years old in good health and CMV-seropositive.

The CDR3 spells CASSLGAKLNSPLHF. The CDR3 DNA sequence: TGTGCCAGCAGTTTGGGGGCTAAACTTAATTCACCCCTACACTTT. J is TRBJ1-6 and V is TRBV6-5; possible D gene TRBD1, 6 bases. In germline, CDR1 is MNHEY, CDR2 SVGAGI. This CDR3 has 15 amino acids.